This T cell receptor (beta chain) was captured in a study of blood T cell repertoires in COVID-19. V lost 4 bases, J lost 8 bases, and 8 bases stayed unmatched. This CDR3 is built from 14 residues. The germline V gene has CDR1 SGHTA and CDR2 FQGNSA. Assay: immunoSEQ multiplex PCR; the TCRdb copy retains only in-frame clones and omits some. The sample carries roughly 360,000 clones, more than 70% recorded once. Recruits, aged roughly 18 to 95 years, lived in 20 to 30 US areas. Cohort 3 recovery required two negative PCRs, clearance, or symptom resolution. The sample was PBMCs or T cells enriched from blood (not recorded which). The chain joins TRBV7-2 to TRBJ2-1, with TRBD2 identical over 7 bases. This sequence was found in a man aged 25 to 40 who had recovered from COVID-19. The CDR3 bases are TGTGCCAGCAGCTGGTCCGGGGGGAGGTATGAGCAGTTCTTC. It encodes CASSWSGGRYEQFF.